Below are 4 T cell receptor beta chains sequenced from a single sample in a study of cytomegalovirus exposure and HLA in healthy donors. The PCR contained 60 Vbeta and 13 Jbeta primers. This table comes from immunoSEQ multiplex PCR, and its TCRdb copy is limited to in-frame clones, with some not included. This sample's table reports about 140,000 clones. Sequenced input: PBMCs. The source is a male donor in good health and CMV-seronegative.

V usage is TRBV27 and J usage is TRBJ1-5; D perhaps matches TRBD1 (6 bases). The CDR3 runs to 13 residues. V was clipped by 3 bases and J by 7 bases, with 10 bases between them. Germline V gives CDR1 MNHEY, CDR2 SMNVEV (reference sequence). The CDR3 bases are TGTGCCAGCAGTTTCTCAGGGGTCCAGCCCCAGCATTTT. It codes for CASSFSGVQPQHF.

The gene calls are TRBV11-2 and TRBJ1-1; D is ambiguous. The germline gives CDR1 SGHAT, CDR2 FQNNGV. There are 15 residues in the CDR3. V was trimmed by 1 base and J by 1 base, leaving 10 bases between them. As DNA, the CDR3 is TGTGCCAGCAGCTTAGGGTATGGCGGGAACACTGAAGCTTTCTTT. Protein sequence: CASSLGYGGNTEAFF.

The gene calls are TRBV6-1 and TRBJ1-1; weak D call: TRBD1 (6 bases). The germline V gene has CDR1 MNHNS and CDR2 SASEGT. V was cut by 5 bases and J by 5 bases, with 12 bases left in between. The CDR3 is made up of 13 amino acids. The CDR3 DNA reads as TGTGCCAGCAGTACAGGGCCTGGGACTGAAGCTTTCTTT. Translated: CASSTGPGTEAFF.

V is TRBV19 and J is TRBJ2-1; 10 nucleotides line up with TRBD1. Germline lookup yields CDR1 LNHDA and CDR2 SQIVND (reference sequence). V dropped 3 bases and J dropped 6; count of bases not matched to a gene: 5. The CDR3 sequence is 15 residues long. The CDR3, as DNA: TGTGCCAGTAGTATTGGACAGGGGGGACTCAATGAGCAGTTCTTC. It codes for CASSIGQGGLNEQFF. Full variable domain (missing parts from reference TRBV19 and TRBJ2-1): DGGITQSPKYLFRKEGQNVTLSCEQNLNHDAMYWYRQDPGQGLRLIYYSQIVNDFQKGDIAEGYSVSREKKESFPLTVTSAQKNPTAFYLCASSIGQGGLNEQFFGPGTRLTVL.